This TCR beta chain was identified during a study of T cells in Graves' hyperthyroidism and ophthalmopathy. Amplified regions were TCR beta CDR3 sequences from RNA transcripts. HTBI primers were used for first-round RT-PCR of the TCR CDR3. A single record per CDR3 protein comes from TCRdb applying MiXCR to the multiplex PCR reads. The sample shows under 800,000 distinct CDR3 sequences, 14% of them seen only once. Remarks on this clonotype: Its matching antigen is unknown.

General observations from the study: Model output signaled ophthalmopathy a median 6.5 months ahead of onset. The blood repertoire included most of the expanded thyroid clonotypes above 0.001.

Orbital computed tomography, thyroid ultrasound, serum thyroxine and TRAb, and clinical symptoms together informed the diagnoses. Germline CDR1 is SQVTM and CDR2 is ANQGSEA. V trimming: 0 bases; J trimming: 4 bases; junction bases outside the gene matches: 6. CDR3 size: 15 residues. Sequenced: blood. The clonotype comes from a young woman with Graves' hyperthyroidism. The V gene is TRBV29-1, the J gene TRBJ2-7; 10 bases line up with TRBD1. Here the CDR3 DNA reads TGCAGCGTTGAAGATTACCGGGACAGGGGTTACGAGCAGTACTTC. This translates into CSVEDYRDRGYEQYF.